This TCR beta chain was obtained from a study of cytomegalovirus exposure and HLA in healthy donors. Overall study findings and caveats: The authors later found TCR association rates varying by HLA locus, with DRB1 most and HLA-C fewest.

Regarding this clone: Its antigen is undetermined.

The CDR3 length is 12 residues. Germline values: CDR1 MDHEN, CDR2 SYDVKM. The V gene lost 5 bases and the J gene lost 0 bases, with 5 bases spanning the gap. Primers for the PCR totalled 60 Vbeta and 13 Jbeta. Profiling relied on immunoSEQ multiplex PCR, and the TCRdb table lists in-frame clones only, not all of them. The sample lists approximately 140,000 clones, over 70% seen once, with approximately 1.7% in the top ten. The chain is built from TRBV28 and TRBJ2-7; unclear D gene. The clonotype comes from a woman between 40 and 50 years old in good health and CMV-seronegative. Sequences were obtained from PBMCs. The chain's CDR3 is CASSLSSYEQYF. CDR3 sequence (DNA): TGTGCCAGCAGTCTCAGCTCCTACGAGCAGTACTTC. The whole variable domain, filled in from reference TRBV28 and TRBJ2-7, reads DVKVTQSSRYLVKRTGEKVFLECVQDMDHENMFWYRQDPGLGLRLIYFSYDVKMKEKGDIPEGYSVSREKKERFSLILESASTNQTSMYLCASSLSSYEQYFGPGTRLTVT.